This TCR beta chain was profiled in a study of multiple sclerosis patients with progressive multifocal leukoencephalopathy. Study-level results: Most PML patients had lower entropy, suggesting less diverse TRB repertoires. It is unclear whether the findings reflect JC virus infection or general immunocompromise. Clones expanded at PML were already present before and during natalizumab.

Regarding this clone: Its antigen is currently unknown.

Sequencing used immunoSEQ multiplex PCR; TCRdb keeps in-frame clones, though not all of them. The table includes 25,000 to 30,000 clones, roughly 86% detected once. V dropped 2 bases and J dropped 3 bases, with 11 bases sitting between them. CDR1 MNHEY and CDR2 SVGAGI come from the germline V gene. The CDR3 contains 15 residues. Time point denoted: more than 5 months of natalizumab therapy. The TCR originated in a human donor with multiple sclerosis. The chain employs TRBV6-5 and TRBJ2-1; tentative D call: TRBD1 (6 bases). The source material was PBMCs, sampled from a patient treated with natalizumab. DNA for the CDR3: TGTGCCAGCAGTTACGGGCAGGGGCTCTACAATGAGCAGTTCTTC. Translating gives CASSYGQGLYNEQFF.